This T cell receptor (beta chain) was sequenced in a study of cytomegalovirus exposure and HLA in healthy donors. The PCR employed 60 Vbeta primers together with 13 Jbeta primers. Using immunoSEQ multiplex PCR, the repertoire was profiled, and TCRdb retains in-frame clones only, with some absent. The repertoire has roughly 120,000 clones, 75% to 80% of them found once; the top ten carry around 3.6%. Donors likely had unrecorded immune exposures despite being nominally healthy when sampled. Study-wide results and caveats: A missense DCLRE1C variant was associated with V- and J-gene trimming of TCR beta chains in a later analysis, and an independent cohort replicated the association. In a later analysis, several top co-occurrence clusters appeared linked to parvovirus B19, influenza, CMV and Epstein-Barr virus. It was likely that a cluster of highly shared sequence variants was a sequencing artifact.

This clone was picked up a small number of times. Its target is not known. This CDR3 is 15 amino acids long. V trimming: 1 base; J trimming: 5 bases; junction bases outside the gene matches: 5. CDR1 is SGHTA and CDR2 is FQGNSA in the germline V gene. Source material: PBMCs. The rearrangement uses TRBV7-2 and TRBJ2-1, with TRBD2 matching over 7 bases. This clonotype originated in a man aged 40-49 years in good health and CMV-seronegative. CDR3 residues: CASSLEGGAHNEQFF. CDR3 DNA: TGTGCCAGCAGCTTAGAGGGAGGGGCGCACAATGAGCAGTTCTTC.